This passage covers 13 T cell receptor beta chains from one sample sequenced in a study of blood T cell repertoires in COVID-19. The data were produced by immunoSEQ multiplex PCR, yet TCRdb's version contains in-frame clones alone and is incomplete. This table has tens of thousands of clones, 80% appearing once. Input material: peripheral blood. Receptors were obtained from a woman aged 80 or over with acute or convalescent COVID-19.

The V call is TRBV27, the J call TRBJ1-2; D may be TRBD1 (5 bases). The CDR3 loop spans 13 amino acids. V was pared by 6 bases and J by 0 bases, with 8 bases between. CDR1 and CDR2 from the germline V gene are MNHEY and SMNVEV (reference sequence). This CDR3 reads CASRLTANYGYTF. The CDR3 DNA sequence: TGTGCCAGCAGATTGACAGCTAACTATGGCTACACCTTC.

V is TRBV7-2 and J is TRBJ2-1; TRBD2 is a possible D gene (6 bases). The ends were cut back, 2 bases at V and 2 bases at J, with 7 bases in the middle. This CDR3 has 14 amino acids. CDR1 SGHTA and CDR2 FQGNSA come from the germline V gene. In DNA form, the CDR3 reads TGTGCCAGCAGCTTACGGAGGGCCTACAATGAGCAGTTCTTC. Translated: CASSLRRAYNEQFF. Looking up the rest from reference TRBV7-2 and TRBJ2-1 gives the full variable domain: GAGVSQSPSNKVTEKGKDVELRCDPISGHTALYWYRQSLGQGLEFLIYFQGNSAPDKSGLPSDRFSAERTGGSVSTLTIQRTQQEDSAVYLCASSLRRAYNEQFFGPGTRLTVL.

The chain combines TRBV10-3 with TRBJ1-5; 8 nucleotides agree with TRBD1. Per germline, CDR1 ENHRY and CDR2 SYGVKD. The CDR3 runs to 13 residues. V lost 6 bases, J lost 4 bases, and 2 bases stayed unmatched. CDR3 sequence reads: CAIRDRENQPQHF. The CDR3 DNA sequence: TGTGCCATCAGGGACAGGGAAAATCAGCCCCAGCATTTT.

The CDR3: CASRPPGLASDEQFF. The CDR3 coding sequence is TGTGCCAGCAGACCCCCGGGACTTGCATCAGATGAGCAGTTCTTC. The chain links TRBV6-5 to TRBJ2-1, with D perhaps matching TRBD2 (6 bases). Germline CDR1 is MNHEY and CDR2 is SVGAGI. The length of the CDR3 is 15 residues. Trimming stripped 6 bases from V and 8 bases from J, with 20 bases between.

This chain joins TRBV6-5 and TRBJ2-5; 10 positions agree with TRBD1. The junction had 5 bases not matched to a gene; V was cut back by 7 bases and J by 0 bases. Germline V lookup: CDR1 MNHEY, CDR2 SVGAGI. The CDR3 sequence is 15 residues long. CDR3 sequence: CASTRGQGYQETQYF. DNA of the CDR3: TGTGCCAGCACCAGGGGACAGGGGTACCAAGAGACCCAGTACTTC.

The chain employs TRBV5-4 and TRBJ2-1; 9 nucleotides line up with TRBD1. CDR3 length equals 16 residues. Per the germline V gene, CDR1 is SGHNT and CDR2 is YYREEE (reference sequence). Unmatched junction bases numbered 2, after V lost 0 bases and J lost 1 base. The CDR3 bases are TGTGCCAGCAGCTTGGGGGGACAGGGTTCCTACAATGAGCAGTTCTTC. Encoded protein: CASSLGGQGSYNEQFF.

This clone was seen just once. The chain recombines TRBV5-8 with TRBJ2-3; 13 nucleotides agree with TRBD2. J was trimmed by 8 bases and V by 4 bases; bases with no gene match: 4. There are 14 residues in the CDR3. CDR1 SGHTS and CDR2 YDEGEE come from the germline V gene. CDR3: CASSTRLAGGTQYF. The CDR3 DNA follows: TGTGCCAGCAGCACCAGACTAGCGGGAGGTACGCAGTATTTT.

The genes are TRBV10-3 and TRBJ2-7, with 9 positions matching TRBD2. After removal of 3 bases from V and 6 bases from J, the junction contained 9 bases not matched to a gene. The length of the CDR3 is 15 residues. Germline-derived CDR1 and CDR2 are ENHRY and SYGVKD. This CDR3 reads CAISDQAGGPVEQYF. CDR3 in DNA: TGTGCCATCAGTGATCAGGCGGGAGGGCCGGTCGAGCAGTACTTC.

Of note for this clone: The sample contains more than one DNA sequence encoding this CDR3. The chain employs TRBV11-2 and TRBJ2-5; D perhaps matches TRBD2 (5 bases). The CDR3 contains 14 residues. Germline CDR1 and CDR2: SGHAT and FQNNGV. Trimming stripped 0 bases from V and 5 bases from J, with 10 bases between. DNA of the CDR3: TGTGCCAGCAGCTTAGATCCAGGCGGGGAGACCCAGTACTTC. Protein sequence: CASSLDPGGETQYF.

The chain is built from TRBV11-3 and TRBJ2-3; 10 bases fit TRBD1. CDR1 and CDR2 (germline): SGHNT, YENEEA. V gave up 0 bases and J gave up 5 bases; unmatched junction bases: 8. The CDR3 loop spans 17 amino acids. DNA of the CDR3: TGTGCCAGCAGCTTAGACCCCTGGACAGGGGGAGGAGATACGCAGTATTTT. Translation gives CASSLDPWTGGGDTQYF. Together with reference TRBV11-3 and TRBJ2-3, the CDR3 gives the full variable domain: EAGVVQSPRYKIIEKKQPVAFWCNPISGHNTLYWYLQNLGQGPELLIRYENEEAVDDSQLPKDRFSAERLKGVDSTLKIQPAELGDSAVYLCASSLDPWTGGGDTQYFGPGTRLTVL.

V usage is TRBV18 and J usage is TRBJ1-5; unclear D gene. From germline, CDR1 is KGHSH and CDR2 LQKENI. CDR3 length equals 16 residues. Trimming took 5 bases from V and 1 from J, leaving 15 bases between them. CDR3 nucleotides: TGTGCCAGCTCATCGACGGGAGAGGCAAGCAATCAGCCCCAGCATTTT. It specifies CASSSTGEASNQPQHF.

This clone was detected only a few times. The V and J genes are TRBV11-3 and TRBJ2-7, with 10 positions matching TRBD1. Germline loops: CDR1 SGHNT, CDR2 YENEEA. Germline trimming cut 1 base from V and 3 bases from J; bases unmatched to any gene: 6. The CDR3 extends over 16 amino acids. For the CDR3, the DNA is TGTGCCAGCAGCTTAGGAGGCGGGACAGGGGTCTACGAGCAGTACTTC. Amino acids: CASSLGGGTGVYEQYF.

The CDR3 region is CASSNGQGIIWYF. The CDR3, as DNA: TGTGCCAGCAGCAACGGACAGGGGATCATTTGGTACTTC. This rearrangement joins TRBV14 to TRBJ2-7; 9 bases align to TRBD1. The CDR3 has 13 residues. Germline trimming cut 5 bases from V and 12 bases from J; bases unmatched to any gene: 11. Germline V gives CDR1 SGHDN, CDR2 FVKESK.